The 9 T cell receptor beta chains below come from one sample, sequenced in a study of T cell responses to AZD1222 COVID-19 vaccine. Some clones are missing from TCRdb's copy, which holds only in-frame ones; the method was immunoSEQ multiplex PCR. In the table there are approximately 110,000 clones, roughly 89% of which are singletons. The material sequenced was peripheral blood, taken 28 days after the second AZD1222 dose. The source of these receptors is an adult who received the AZD1222 COVID-19 vaccine.

This chain uses TRBV25-1 with TRBJ1-4; TRBD1 might be the D (6 bases). CDR3 length: 15 residues. The V gene lost 7 bases and the J gene lost 7 bases, with 19 bases spanning the gap. Germline V gene data show CDR1 as MGHDK and CDR2 as SYGVNS. As DNA, the CDR3 is TGTGCCAGCACCCCAAAGGGGGAGAGGCGTGAAAAACTGTTTTTT. It encodes CASTPKGERREKLFF.

This clone was observed a handful of times. This chain links TRBV7-9 with TRBJ2-1; no firm D call. With 6 bases removed from V and 7 bases from J, the gap between germline ends came to 10 bases. This CDR3 is 12 amino acids long. CDR1 is SEHNR and CDR2 is FQNEAQ in the germline V gene (reference sequence). The CDR3: CASRVHFNEQFF. The CDR3 coding sequence is TGTGCCAGCAGGGTCCATTTTAATGAGCAGTTCTTC.

This sequence joins TRBV6-2 or TRBV6-3 and TRBJ1-2; D is unresolved. The CDR3 is made up of 13 amino acids. V was clipped by 3 bases and J by 4 bases, with 9 bases between them. CDR1 and CDR2 (germline): MNHEY, SVGEGT. The CDR3 reads CASSYWRPYGYTF. Written as DNA, the CDR3 is TGTGCCAGCAGTTATTGGCGGCCCTATGGCTACACCTTC.

The V gene is TRBV4-3, the J gene TRBJ2-7; tentative D call: TRBD1 (6 bases). The CDR3 covers 16 residues. The germline CDR1 and CDR2 sequences are LGHNA and YSLEER. The germline V and J ends were trimmed by 0 bases and 0 bases, with 12 bases remaining between them. The CDR3: CASSQDPGANSYEQYF. The CDR3 bases are TGCGCCAGCAGCCAAGATCCAGGGGCCAACTCCTACGAGCAGTACTTC.

The chain carries TRBV10-2 and TRBJ2-2, with D possibly matching TRBD2 (5 bases). The CDR3 totals 15 residues. Trimming took off 5 bases at V and 1 base at J, with 11 bases between the two ends. Germline CDR1 WSHSY, CDR2 SAAADI. The CDR3 spells CASSPGSENTGELFF. CDR3 DNA: TGCGCCAGCAGTCCGGGGAGCGAGAACACCGGGGAGCTGTTTTTT.

The chain carries TRBV7-8 and TRBJ1-4; D might be TRBD1 (5 bases). Trimming cost V 1 base and J 7 bases, with 13 bases left between them. The V gene's germline CDR1 is SGHVS and CDR2 FQNEAQ. The length of the CDR3 is 15 residues. In DNA form, the CDR3 reads TGTGCCAGCAGCTTAGGAGGCACAAGGGGTGAAAAACTGTTTTTT. This sequence encodes CASSLGGTRGEKLFF.

The genes are TRBV7-9 and TRBJ2-1, with D uncertain. V was clipped by 5 bases and J by 4 bases, with 21 bases between them. CDR3 length equals 17 residues. Per the germline V gene, CDR1 is SEHNR and CDR2 is FQNEAQ (reference sequence). The CDR3 DNA sequence: TGTGCCAGCAGCCCTCCCCCCAGGTTCAGCGTTTACAATGAGCAGTTCTTC. Its protein product is CASSPPPRFSVYNEQFF.

The chain has TRBV28 and TRBJ2-7, with D possibly called TRBD1 or TRBD2 (5 bases each). Germline V CDR1 and CDR2: MDHEN, SYDVKM. The length of the CDR3 is 14 residues. Trimming removed 5 bases from V and 6 bases from J, with 17 bases in between. This chain's CDR3 is CASSAYRKRGEQYF. As DNA, the CDR3 is TGTGCCAGCAGTGCCTATCGAAAGAGGGGCGAGCAGTACTTC.

V gene TRBV6-1 combines with J gene TRBJ1-6, with no clear D. The germline V gene encodes CDR1 MNHNS and CDR2 SASEGT. The CDR3 is 17 amino acids. The V gene lost 2 bases and the J gene lost 0 bases, with 11 bases spanning the gap. The CDR3 nucleotides are TGTGCCAGCAGTGAAAGAGGGCTTAGCTCCTATAATTCACCCCTCCACTTT. Translation: CASSERGLSSYNSPLHF.